A single sample is the source of the 19 T cell receptor beta chains below, sequenced in a study of cytomegalovirus exposure and HLA in healthy donors. Both 60 Vbeta primers and 13 Jbeta primers went into the PCR. Generated by immunoSEQ multiplex PCR, the TCRdb table keeps only in-frame clones and is missing some. The table has approximately 180,000 clones, about 87% seen once. What was sequenced was PBMCs. These receptors came from a woman aged 18-30 years in good health and CMV-seronegative.

The chain joins TRBV11-2 to TRBJ1-2; D gene unclear. The V gene lost 2 bases and the J gene lost 4 bases, with 8 bases spanning the gap. There are 13 residues in the CDR3. Germline CDR1 is SGHAT and CDR2 is FQNNGV. CDR3: CASSLNTFYGYTF. The CDR3 DNA sequence: TGTGCCAGCAGCTTAAACACCTTCTATGGCTACACCTTC.

V and J are TRBV5-1 and TRBJ2-4; 11 nucleotides line up with TRBD2. There are 16 residues in the CDR3. V dropped 1 base and J dropped 5; count of bases not matched to a gene: 5. Looked up from germline, CDR1 is SGHRS and CDR2 is YFSETQ. CDR3 coding DNA: TGCGCCAGCAGCTTGTTTAGCGGGGGGGCCGAAAACATTCAGTACTTC. It yields the protein CASSLFSGGAENIQYF. The full variable domain, its missing parts supplied by reference TRBV5-1 and TRBJ2-4, is KAGVTQTPRYLIKTRGQQVTLSCSPISGHRSVSWYQQTPGQGLQFLFEYFSETQRNKGNFPGRFSGRQFSNSRSEMNVSTLELGDSALYLCASSLFSGGAENIQYFGAGTRLSVL.

This clone was counted a few times. The V and J genes are TRBV6-4 and TRBJ2-2; 7 bases match TRBD1. The V gene's germline CDR1 is MRHNA and CDR2 SNTAGT. With V trimmed by 4 bases and J by 5 bases, 4 bases remained unmatched. This CDR3 has 14 residues. The CDR3 sequence: CASSVTGETGELFF. In DNA form, the CDR3 reads TGTGCCAGCAGTGTAACAGGGGAAACCGGGGAGCTGTTTTTT.

J is TRBJ2-1 and V is TRBV5-8; 8 bases agree with TRBD1. Trimming at V came to 2 bases and at J to 4 bases, leaving 2 bases not matched to a gene. This CDR3 region has 14 residues. CDR1 and CDR2 (germline): SGHTS, YDEGEE. The CDR3 nucleotides read TGTGCCAGCAGCTTAAGGGACAGGTACAATGAGCAGTTCTTC. Translating gives CASSLRDRYNEQFF.

V gene TRBV18 combines with J gene TRBJ2-1, with 13 bases aligning to TRBD2. Trimming took 0 bases from V and 6 from J; bases not matched to a gene: 5. The CDR3 runs to 17 residues. Germline V gene sequence: CDR1 KGHSH, CDR2 LQKENI. The CDR3 DNA is TGTGCCAGCTCACCACCAAGACTAGCGGGAGGAGGCAATGAGCAGTTCTTC. It translates to CASSPPRLAGGGNEQFF.

Of note for this clone: Relative to the germline gene, one junction end is altered; a read error may explain this. The chain combines TRBV7-9 with TRBJ2-1; TRBD1 might be the D (5 bases). The CDR3 spans 13 residues. CDR1 is SEHNR and CDR2 is FQNEAQ in the germline V gene (reference sequence). Here the CDR3 reads CSSSFVGDNEQFF. CDR3 bases: TGTTCCAGCAGCTTTGTAGGGGACAATGAGCAGTTCTTC.

The genes are TRBV9 and TRBJ2-1, with 7 positions matching TRBD2. In germline, CDR1 is SGDLS, CDR2 YYNGEE. V gave up 4 bases and J gave up 9 bases; unmatched junction bases: 13. The CDR3 consists of 15 residues. As DNA, the CDR3 is TGTGCCAGCAGCATTATGGCGGGAGAAGGGATTGAGCAGTTCTTC. It codes for CASSIMAGEGIEQFF.

The chain is built from TRBV11-2 and TRBJ1-2; the D gene is possibly TRBD1 (6 bases). CDR1 is SGHAT, CDR2 FQNNGV, per germline. Trimming cost V 1 base and J 7 bases, with 7 bases left between them. The CDR3 is made up of 12 amino acids. DNA for the CDR3: TGTGCCAGCAGCTTAGGCAGGGGTGGCTACACCTTC. This gives the protein CASSLGRGGYTF.

The chain couples TRBV15 to TRBJ1-6; no reliable D call. The CDR3 is 15 residues long. Trimming took off 0 bases at V and 15 bases at J, with 18 bases between the two ends. Germline V gene data show CDR1 as LNHNV and CDR2 as YYDKDF (reference sequence). This chain's CDR3 is CATSRDPRPAEGLHF. CDR3 DNA sequence: TGTGCCACCAGCAGAGATCCCCGGCCGGCGGAGGGCCTCCACTTT.

The chain uses TRBV5-1 and TRBJ2-1; tentatively, D is TRBD2 (6 bases). The V gene lost 3 bases and the J gene lost 2 bases, with 12 bases spanning the gap. Germline assignment: CDR1 SGHRS and CDR2 YFSETQ. The CDR3 loop spans 15 amino acids. CDR3 protein: CASSYGTGAYNEQFF. In nucleotides, the CDR3 is TGCGCCAGCAGCTATGGGACGGGAGCCTACAATGAGCAGTTCTTC.

V gene TRBV7-9 combines with J gene TRBJ2-5; 9 bases are a match to TRBD2. The V gene's germline CDR1 is SEHNR and CDR2 FQNEAQ (reference sequence). J lost 5 bases, V lost 5 bases, and 9 bases had no gene match. There are 15 residues in the CDR3. The CDR3 loop is CASSPTGLAGETQYF. The CDR3 nucleotides read TGTGCCAGCAGCCCTACGGGACTAGCCGGTGAGACCCAGTACTTC.

The V gene is TRBV11-2, the J gene TRBJ2-2; the D gene is possibly TRBD2 (5 bases). This CDR3 has 15 residues. Germline CDR1 SGHAT, CDR2 FQNNGV. V was pared by 3 bases and J by 0 bases, with 8 bases between. CDR3 DNA sequence: TGTGCCAGCAGCTTTGAGGGTTCGAACACCGGGGAGCTGTTTTTT. It encodes CASSFEGSNTGELFF.

This chain links TRBV27 with TRBJ1-5, with D perhaps TRBD1 (6 bases). The CDR3 covers 14 residues. V was clipped by 5 bases and J by 4 bases, with 12 bases between them. Germline loops: CDR1 MNHEY, CDR2 SMNVEV (reference sequence). The CDR3 coding sequence is TGTGCCAGCAGTGGGGGGGCTCTAAATCAGCCCCAGCATTTT. Its translation is CASSGGALNQPQHF.

The chain links TRBV19 to TRBJ2-7, with 8 bases lining up with TRBD1. Losses at the gene ends were 4 bases for V and 2 bases for J; bases not matched to a gene: 7. CDR3 size: 15 residues. Germline assignment: CDR1 LNHDA and CDR2 SQIVND (reference sequence). The CDR3: CASSKNDRGTYEQYF. CDR3 sequence (DNA): TGTGCCAGTAGTAAAAACGACAGGGGAACCTACGAGCAGTACTTC.

J is TRBJ1-2 and V is TRBV29-1; 7 positions match TRBD1. The junction had 7 bases not matched to a gene; V was cut back by 7 bases and J by 2 bases. There are 13 residues in the CDR3. Per the germline V gene, CDR1 is SQVTM and CDR2 is ANQGSEA. The CDR3 sequence is CSAVPGGNYGYTF. The CDR3 DNA reads TGCAGCGCCGTCCCAGGGGGGAACTATGGCTACACCTTC.

The chain is built from TRBV7-2 and TRBJ2-6, with D possibly matching TRBD2 (5 bases). The CDR3 length is 15 residues. The germline V and J ends were trimmed by 3 bases and 1 base, with 7 bases remaining between them. Looked up from germline, CDR1 is SGHTA and CDR2 is FQGNSA. As DNA, the CDR3 is TGTGCCAGCAGCTTCGGAGGATCTGGGGCCAACGTCCTGACTTTC. It is translated as CASSFGGSGANVLTF.

This clone was recorded only once. The chain employs TRBV6-5 and TRBJ1-4; a weak D match, TRBD1 (5 bases). Germline-derived CDR1 and CDR2 are MNHEY and SVGAGI. The CDR3 loop spans 12 amino acids. V lost 6 bases, J lost 8 bases, and 10 bases lay in between. DNA of the CDR3: TGTGCCAGCAGGGACATGCGAGAAAAACTGTTTTTT. Its translation is CASRDMREKLFF.

The V and J genes are TRBV6-6 and TRBJ2-5; TRBD1 matches 10 bases. Germline CDR1 is MNHNY and CDR2 is SVGAGI (reference sequence). The CDR3 contains 16 residues. The V segment lost 4 bases and the J segment 4 bases; nucleotides outside the gene matches: 9. The CDR3 region has the DNA TGTGCCAGCAGTTCCTGGACAGGGGGAAAACCAGAGACCCAGTACTTC. Residues: CASSSWTGGKPETQYF.

The V and J genes are TRBV11-2 and TRBJ1-3, with TRBD1 as a possible D gene (6 bases). The germline V and J ends were trimmed by 5 bases and 0 bases, with 14 bases remaining between them. Germline V CDR1 and CDR2: SGHAT, FQNNGV. CDR3 length: 16 residues. The CDR3 sequence: CASSRPTGSSGNTIYF. The CDR3, as DNA: TGTGCCAGCAGCCGACCGACAGGTAGCTCTGGAAACACCATATATTTT.